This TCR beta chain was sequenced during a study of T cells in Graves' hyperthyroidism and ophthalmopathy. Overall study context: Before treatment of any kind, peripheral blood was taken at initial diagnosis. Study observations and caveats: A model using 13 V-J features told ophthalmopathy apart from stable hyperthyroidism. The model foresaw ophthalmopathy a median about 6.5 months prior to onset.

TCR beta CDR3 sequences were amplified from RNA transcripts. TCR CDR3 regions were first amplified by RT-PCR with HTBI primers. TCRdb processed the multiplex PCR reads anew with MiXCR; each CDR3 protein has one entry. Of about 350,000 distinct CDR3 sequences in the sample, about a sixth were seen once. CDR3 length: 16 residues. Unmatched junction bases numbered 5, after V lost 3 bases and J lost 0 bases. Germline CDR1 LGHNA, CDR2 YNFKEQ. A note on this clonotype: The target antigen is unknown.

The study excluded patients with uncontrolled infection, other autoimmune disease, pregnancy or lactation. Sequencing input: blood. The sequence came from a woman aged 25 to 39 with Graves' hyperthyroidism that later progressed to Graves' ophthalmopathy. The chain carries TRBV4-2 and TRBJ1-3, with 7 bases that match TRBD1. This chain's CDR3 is CASSHKTGSSGNTIYF. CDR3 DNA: TGTGCCAGCAGCCATAAGACAGGGAGCTCTGGAAACACCATATATTTT.